One and the same sample provided the 15 T cell receptor beta chains below, sequenced in a study of shared clonotypes between healthy human individuals. TCRdb keeps only in-frame clones here, not all; method: immunoSEQ multiplex PCR. The sample records roughly 2,300,000 clones, 92% being singletons. Sequenced input: naive CD4+ T cells from PBMCs. Subset of the sample: CD45RA+ positively selected. The receptors stem from a man aged 18 to 29 in good health. Some clones in this sample may be carry-over from other donors' samples.

The genes are TRBV5-4 and TRBJ2-2, with D tentatively TRBD1 (6 bases). The CDR3 contains 14 residues. CDR1 and CDR2 from the germline V gene are SGHNT and YYREEE (reference sequence). The germline V and J ends were trimmed by 4 bases and 5 bases, with 12 bases remaining between them. The chain's CDR3 is CASSVGQITGELFF. CDR3 nucleotide sequence: TGTGCCAGCAGCGTTGGACAGATTACCGGGGAGCTGTTTTTT. Complete variable domain (other parts from reference TRBV5-4 and TRBJ2-2): ETGVTQSPTHLIKTRGQQVTLRCSSQSGHNTVSWYQQALGQGPQFIFQYYREEENGRGNFPPRFSGLQFPNYSSELNVNALELDDSALYLCASSVGQITGELFFGEGSRLTVL.

This clone was recorded only once. Other DNA sequences in the sample encode the same CDR3. The chain carries TRBV7-3 and TRBJ1-1; D is perhaps TRBD1 (5 bases). CDR1 and CDR2 (germline): SGHTA, FQGTGA. The CDR3 consists of 14 residues. V was shortened by 5 bases and J by 0 bases, with 10 bases between the two germline ends. CDR3 sequence reads: CASSRDSLNTEAFF. CDR3 coding DNA: TGTGCCAGCAGCCGCGACAGTTTGAACACTGAAGCTTTCTTT.

This rearrangement joins TRBV11-2 to TRBJ2-3, with D tentatively TRBD2 (5 bases). This CDR3 has 14 residues. Germline CDR1 is SGHAT and CDR2 is FQNNGV. V lost 1 base to trimming and J lost 5 bases, with 10 bases between them. The CDR3 DNA follows: TGTGCCAGCAGCTTAGCCCGGGGTGTAGATACGCAGTATTTT. It codes for CASSLARGVDTQYF.

The CDR3 DNA is TGCGCCAGCAGCTTGGCCTGGTCTCGGGCGGGGGAGACCCAGTACTTC. Its protein product is CASSLAWSRAGETQYF. The chain links TRBV5-1 to TRBJ2-5; D possibly corresponds to TRBD2 (6 bases). Germline V CDR1 and CDR2: SGHRS, YFSETQ. The CDR3 has 16 residues. V shed 0 bases and J shed 5 bases, with 17 bases lying between them.

Comments on this clone: Other DNA sequences in this specimen translate into the identical CDR3. V gene TRBV5-1 combines with J gene TRBJ2-7; the match to TRBD2 covers 7 bases. This CDR3 region has 15 residues. Germline V gene lookup returns CDR1 SGHRS and CDR2 YFSETQ. V lost 0 bases, J lost 0 bases, and 3 bases stayed unmatched. The CDR3 is CASSLASGGSYEQYF. In nucleotides, the CDR3 is TGCGCCAGCAGCTTGGCTAGCGGAGGCTCCTACGAGCAGTACTTC.

This chain links TRBV2 with TRBJ1-5; 8 bases line up with TRBD1. V dropped 8 bases and J dropped 6; count of bases not matched to a gene: 9. The CDR3 is 14 amino acids. Germline V lookup: CDR1 SNHLY, CDR2 FYNNEI. CDR3 in amino acids: CASGQGAGIQPQHF. CDR3 DNA: TGTGCCAGCGGGCAGGGGGCCGGGATTCAGCCCCAGCATTTT.

This sequence joins TRBV14 and TRBJ2-1, with D tentatively TRBD2 (5 bases). The germline V gene encodes CDR1 SGHDN and CDR2 FVKESK. Between the trimmed V and J ends, which lost 0 bases and 5 bases, there was a span of 11 bases. The CDR3 totals 15 residues. DNA of the CDR3: TGTGCCAGCAGCCAAGATTGGGCGGAGGACAATGAGCAGTTCTTC. Translated, it gives CASSQDWAEDNEQFF. Together with reference TRBV14 and TRBJ2-1, the CDR3 gives the full variable domain: EAGVTQFPSHSVIEKGQTVTLRCDPISGHDNLYWYRRVMGKEIKFLLHFVKESKQDESGMPNNRFLAERTGGTYSTLKVQPAELEDSGVYFCASSQDWAEDNEQFFGPGTRLTVL.

Notes on this clone: The sample holds other DNA sequences that translate to the same CDR3. The chain carries TRBV9 and TRBJ2-5; 7 bases are a match to TRBD1. Germline CDR1 reads SGDLS; CDR2 reads YYNGEE. Trimming at V came to 3 bases and at J to 1 base, leaving 3 bases not matched to a gene. CDR3 length: 14 residues. The CDR3 protein is CASSGGTAQETQYF. In DNA form, the CDR3 reads TGTGCCAGCAGCGGAGGGACAGCCCAAGAGACCCAGTACTTC.

The chain recombines TRBV5-8 with TRBJ1-5, with TRBD1 matching 7 bases. V trimming: 4 bases; J trimming: 1 base; junction bases outside the gene matches: 8. This CDR3 region has 16 residues. CDR1 is SGHTS, CDR2 YDEGEE, per germline. This CDR3 is CASSRDRVLSNQPQHF. Written as DNA, the CDR3 is TGTGCCAGCAGCCGTGACAGGGTTTTGAGCAATCAGCCCCAGCATTTT.

This sequence joins TRBV11-1 and TRBJ2-3; D is possibly TRBD1 (6 bases). This CDR3 has 14 amino acids. V lost 5 bases and J lost 2, with 11 bases in between. From germline, CDR1 is SGHAT and CDR2 FQDESV (reference sequence). The CDR3 loop is CASSPGDLTDTQYF. The DNA for the CDR3 is TGTGCCAGCAGCCCAGGGGACCTCACAGATACGCAGTATTTT. Full variable domain (outside the CDR3, taken from reference TRBV11-1 and TRBJ2-3): EAEVAQSPRYKITEKSQAVAFWCDPISGHATLYWYRQILGQGPELLVQFQDESVVDDSQLPKDRFSAERLKGVDSTLKIQPAELGDSAMYLCASSPGDLTDTQYFGPGTRLTVL.

This sequence joins TRBV6-1 and TRBJ2-3; D not resolved. This CDR3 comprises 11 residues. Trimming removed 7 bases at V and 3 bases at J, with 5 bases between. Germline V lookup: CDR1 MNHNS, CDR2 SASEGT. CDR3 sequence: CASTITDTQYF. The CDR3 DNA follows: TGTGCCAGCACCATTACAGATACGCAGTATTTT.

The chain has TRBV30 and TRBJ1-6, with TRBD1 identical over 8 bases. The CDR3 is made up of 13 amino acids. Germline CDR1 GTSNPN, CDR2 SVGIG (reference sequence). The junction had 7 bases not matched to a gene; V was cut back by 8 bases and J by 7 bases. The CDR3 nucleotides are TGTGCCGTACTGCCAGGGGGCAATTCACCCCTCCACTTT. Its protein product is CAVLPGGNSPLHF.

The chain carries TRBV2 and TRBJ2-2; D may be TRBD1 (5 bases). V shed 3 bases and J shed 4 bases, with 12 bases lying between them. CDR1 is SNHLY and CDR2 is FYNNEI in the germline V gene. This CDR3 is built from 15 residues. In DNA, the CDR3 is TGTGCCAGCAGTGAGCTCCAGGGATCCACCGGGGAGCTGTTTTTT. This sequence encodes CASSELQGSTGELFF.

The chain combines TRBV7-8 with TRBJ1-1; D uncertain. V lost 5 bases to trimming and J lost 1 base, with 11 bases between them. The germline CDR1 and CDR2 sequences are SGHVS and FQNEAQ. The CDR3 consists of 14 residues. The CDR3 spells CASSLESGNTEAFF. Here the CDR3 DNA reads TGTGCCAGCAGCCTAGAGTCTGGGAACACTGAAGCTTTCTTT.

A remark on this clone: Other DNA variants within this sample encode the same CDR3. This sequence joins TRBV9 and TRBJ2-5, with D possibly being TRBD2 (7 bases). V was cut by 2 bases and J by 1 base, with 9 bases left in between. Per the germline V gene, CDR1 is SGDLS and CDR2 is YYNGEE. The CDR3 length is 14 residues. The CDR3 here is CASSVAGAQETQYF. The DNA of the CDR3 is TGTGCCAGCAGCGTTGCGGGGGCCCAAGAGACCCAGTACTTC.